The clone carrying this T cell receptor (beta chain) was counted ten times or more. The sample comes from a study of metastatic and nonmetastatic thyroid tumors. Thyroid surgery was performed in patients who had received no treatment beforehand. TCRdb re-analyzed the PCR reads using MiXCR. The data show tens of thousands of clones, approximately 15% seen once. The sample taken for sequencing was blood. The source of this sequence is a male donor with papillary thyroid cancer or a benign thyroid nodule (not recorded which). Some clones in this sample may be carry-over from other donors' samples.

CDR3 nucleotide sequence: TGTGCCAGCAGCTTAGGTGCCGGTGGCTACACCTTC. Residues: CASSLGAGGYTF. The chain combines TRBV7-2 with TRBJ1-2; D remains unclear. The CDR3 extends over 12 amino acids. Germline loops: CDR1 SGHTA, CDR2 FQGNSA. Between the trimmed V and J ends, which lost 1 base and 7 bases, there was a span of 7 bases.